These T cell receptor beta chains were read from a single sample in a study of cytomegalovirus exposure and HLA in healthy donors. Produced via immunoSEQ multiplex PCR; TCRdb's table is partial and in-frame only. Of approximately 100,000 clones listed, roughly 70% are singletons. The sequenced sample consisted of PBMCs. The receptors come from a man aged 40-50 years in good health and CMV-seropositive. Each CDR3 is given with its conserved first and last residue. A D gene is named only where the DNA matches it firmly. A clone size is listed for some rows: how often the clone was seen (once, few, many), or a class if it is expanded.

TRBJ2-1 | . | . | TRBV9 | CASSVGLNNEQFF | TGTGCCAGCAGCGTTGGACTAAACAATGAGCAGTTCTTC
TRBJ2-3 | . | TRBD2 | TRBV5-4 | CASSRGLAEGTDTQYF | TGTGCCAGCAGCAGGGGACTAGCGGAGGGAACAGATACGCAGTATTTT
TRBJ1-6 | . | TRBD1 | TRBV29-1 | CSVRTGTGFDSPLHF | TGCAGCGTGCGAACCGGGACAGGGTTCGATTCACCCCTCCACTTT
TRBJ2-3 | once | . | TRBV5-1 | CASSRGDTSSSDTQYF | TGCGCCAGCAGCCGGGGGGACACCTCCTCATCAGATACGCAGTATTTT
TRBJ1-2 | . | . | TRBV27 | CASIAPGVGGYTF | TGTGCCAGCATCGCACCAGGGGTGGGCGGCTACACCTTC
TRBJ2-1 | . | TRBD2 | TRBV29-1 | CSVDKEGGVYNEQFF | TGCAGCGTTGATAAGGAGGGAGGGGTTTACAATGAGCAGTTCTTC
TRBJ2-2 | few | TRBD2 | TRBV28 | CASSFASGPGELFF | TGTGCCAGCAGTTTCGCTAGCGGCCCCGGGGAGCTGTTTTTT
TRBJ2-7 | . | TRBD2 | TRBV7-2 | CASSLTSGSPHYEQYF | TGTGCCAGCAGCTTAACTAGCGGGAGTCCTCATTACGAGCAGTACTTC
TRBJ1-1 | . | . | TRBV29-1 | CSVPVAVSDTEAFF | TGCAGCGTCCCCGTGGCGGTATCGGACACTGAAGCTTTCTTT
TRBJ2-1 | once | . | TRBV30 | CAWGATNEQFF | TGTGCCTGGGGGGCGACCAATGAGCAGTTCTTC
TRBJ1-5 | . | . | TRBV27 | CASSLSAGYQPQHF | TGTGCCAGCAGTTTATCGGCGGGTTATCAGCCCCAGCATTTT
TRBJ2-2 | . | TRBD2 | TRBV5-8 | CASSAPRWASGRVGELFF | TGTGCCAGCAGCGCCCCTCGCTGGGCTAGCGGGAGAGTCGGGGAGCTGTTTTTT
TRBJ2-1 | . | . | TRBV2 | CASIYRAYLYNEQFF | TGTGCCAGCATCTACAGGGCCTACCTCTACAATGAGCAGTTCTTC
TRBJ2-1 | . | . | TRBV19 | CASSRDLANEQFF | TGTGCCAGTAGTAGGGACTTGGCCAATGAGCAGTTCTTC
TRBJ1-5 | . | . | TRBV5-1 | CASSLNPDNQPQHF | TGCGCCAGCAGCTTAAACCCAGACAATCAGCCCCAGCATTTT
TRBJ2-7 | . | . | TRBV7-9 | CASSSGGGLGEQYF | TGTGCCAGCAGTTCCGGTGGCGGGTTAGGGGAGCAGTACTTC
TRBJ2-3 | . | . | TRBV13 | CASSSRTASTDTQYF | TGTGCCAGCAGCTCCCGGACTGCTAGCACAGATACGCAGTATTTT
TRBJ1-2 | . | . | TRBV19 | CASNPGHGNYGYTF | TGTGCCAGTAATCCGGGACACGGAAACTATGGCTACACCTTC
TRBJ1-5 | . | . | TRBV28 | CASNLLYSNQPQHF | TGTGCCAGCAACCTACTGTACAGTAATCAGCCCCAGCATTTT
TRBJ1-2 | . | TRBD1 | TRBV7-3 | CASSPTGEDGYTF | TGTGCCAGCAGCCCGACAGGGGAGGATGGCTACACCTTC
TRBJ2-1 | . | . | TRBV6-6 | CASSYPGEAHNEQFF | TGTGCCAGCAGTTACCCGGGGGAGGCCCACAATGAGCAGTTCTTC
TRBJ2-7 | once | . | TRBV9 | CASSGASSYEQYF | TGTGCCAGCAGCGGCGCTTCATCCTACGAGCAGTACTTC
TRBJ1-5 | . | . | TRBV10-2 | CASSLDRNSNQPQHF | TGCGCCAGCAGTCTGGACAGAAATAGCAATCAGCCCCAGCATTTT
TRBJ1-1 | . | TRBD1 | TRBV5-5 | CASSLGSGGNMNTEAFF | TGTGCCAGCAGCTTGGGTTCAGGGGGGAATATGAACACTGAAGCTTTCTTT
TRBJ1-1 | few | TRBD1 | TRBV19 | CASSPVLRQGGSTEAFF | TGTGCCAGTAGTCCCGTCTTGAGACAGGGAGGTAGCACTGAAGCTTTCTTT
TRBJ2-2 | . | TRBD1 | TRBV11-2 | CASSEQGANTGELFF | TGTGCCAGCAGCGAGCAGGGGGCGAACACCGGGGAGCTGTTTTTT
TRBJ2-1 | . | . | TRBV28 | CASSWRGLNNEQFF | TGTGCCAGCAGTTGGCGGGGGCTAAACAATGAGCAGTTCTTC
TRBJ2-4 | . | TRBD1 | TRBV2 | CASSAKTGGKNIQYF | TGTGCCAGCAGTGCGAAGACAGGGGGCAAAAACATTCAGTACTTC
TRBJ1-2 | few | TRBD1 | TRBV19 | CASSTETGNYGYTF | TGTGCCAGTAGTACAGAGACAGGGAACTATGGCTACACCTTC
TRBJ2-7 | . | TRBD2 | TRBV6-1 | CASSEAGGRVYEQYF | TGTGCCAGCAGTGAAGCGGGAGGGAGGGTCTACGAGCAGTACTTC
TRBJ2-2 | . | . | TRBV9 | CASSPRATGELFF | TGTGCCAGCAGCCCTCGCGCGACCGGGGAGCTGTTTTTT
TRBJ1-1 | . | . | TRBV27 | CASSLVFRGTEAFF | TGTGCCAGCAGCTTAGTATTCAGGGGCACTGAAGCTTTCTTT
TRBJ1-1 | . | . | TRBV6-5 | CASSYRGYTEAFF | TGTGCCAGCAGTTATAGGGGGTACACTGAAGCTTTCTTT
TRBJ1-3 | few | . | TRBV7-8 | CASSLGGFSGNTIYF | TGTGCCAGCAGCTTAGGAGGGTTCTCTGGAAACACCATATATTTT